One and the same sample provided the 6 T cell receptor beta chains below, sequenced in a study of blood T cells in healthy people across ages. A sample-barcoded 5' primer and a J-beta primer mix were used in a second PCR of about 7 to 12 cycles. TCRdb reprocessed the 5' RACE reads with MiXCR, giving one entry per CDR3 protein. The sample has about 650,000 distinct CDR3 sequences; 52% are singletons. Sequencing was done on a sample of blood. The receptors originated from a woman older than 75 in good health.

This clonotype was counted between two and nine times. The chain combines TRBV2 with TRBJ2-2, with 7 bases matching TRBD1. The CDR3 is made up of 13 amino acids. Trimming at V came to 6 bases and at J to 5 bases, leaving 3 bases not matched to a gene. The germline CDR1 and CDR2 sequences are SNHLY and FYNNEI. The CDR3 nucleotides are TGTGCCAGCAGAGACAGGGAGACCGGGGAGCTGTTTTTT. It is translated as CASRDRETGELFF.

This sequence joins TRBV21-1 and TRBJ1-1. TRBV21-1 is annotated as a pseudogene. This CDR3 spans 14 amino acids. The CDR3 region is CASSKDRMNTEAFF. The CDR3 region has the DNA TGTGCCAGCAGCAAAGACAGAATGAACACTGAAGCTTTCTTT.

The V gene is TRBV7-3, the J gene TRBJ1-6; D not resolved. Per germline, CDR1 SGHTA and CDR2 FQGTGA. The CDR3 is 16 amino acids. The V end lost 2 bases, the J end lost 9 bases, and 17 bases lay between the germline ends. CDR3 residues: CASSLGRRAGGSPLHF. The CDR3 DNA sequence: TGTGCCAGCAGCTTAGGTCGCCGAGCAGGAGGTTCACCCCTCCACTTT.

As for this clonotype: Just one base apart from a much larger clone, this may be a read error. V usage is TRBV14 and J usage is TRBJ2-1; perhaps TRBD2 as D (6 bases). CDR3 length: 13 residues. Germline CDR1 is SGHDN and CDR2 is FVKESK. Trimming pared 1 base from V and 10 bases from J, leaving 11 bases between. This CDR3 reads CASSQVLASEQFF. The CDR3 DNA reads TGTGCCAGCAGCCAAGTCCTAGCGAGCGAGCAGTTCTTC. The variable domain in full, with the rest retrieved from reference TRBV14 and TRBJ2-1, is EAGVTQFPSHSVIEKGQTVTLRCDPISGHDNLYWYRRVMGKEIKFLLHFVKESKQDESGMPNNRFLAERTGGTYSTLKVQPAELEDSGVYFCASSQVLASEQFFGPGTRLTVL.

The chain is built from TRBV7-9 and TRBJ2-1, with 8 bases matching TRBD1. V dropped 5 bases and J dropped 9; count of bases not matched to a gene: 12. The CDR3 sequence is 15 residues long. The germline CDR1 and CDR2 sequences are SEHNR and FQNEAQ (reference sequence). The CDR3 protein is CASSPLGQGSSEQFF. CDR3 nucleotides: TGTGCCAGCAGCCCCCTAGGACAGGGAAGCAGTGAGCAGTTCTTC.

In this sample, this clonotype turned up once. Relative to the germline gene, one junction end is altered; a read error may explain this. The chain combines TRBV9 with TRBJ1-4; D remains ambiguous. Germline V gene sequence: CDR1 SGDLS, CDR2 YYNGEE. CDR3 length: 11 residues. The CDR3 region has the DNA TGTGCCGGCAGCGGCGGCGGGGAACTGTTTTTT. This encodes CAGSGGGELFF.